This paragraph covers one T cell receptor (beta chain) sequence. Its antigen is unknown. The authors reverse transcribed all of the isolated RNA, so sequencing captured expressed TCRB transcripts. An average of around 3.4 million reads was obtained for naive, central memory and regulatory T cell samples. Here immunoSEQ multiplex PCR was the method, and the copy in TCRdb shows in-frame clones only, minus some. The data show roughly 400,000 clones, roughly 9.8% seen once. The data stem from a study of beta chain features in type 1 diabetes. The study, taken as a whole, reports: Cells carrying high TCR expression could end up over-represented when cDNA is sequenced. People with Type 1 diabetes carried modestly yet significantly shorter TCRB CDR3s in all four CD4+ subsets.

A single heparinised blood sample, averaging about 120 mL, was obtained per donor. Sorted CD4+ subsets: naive, central memory, regulatory, stem cell-like memory (CD45RO/CCR7/CD25/CD127/CD95/CD27 panel). The V end was cut by 2 bases, the J end by 6 bases, with 11 bases between. Germline CDR1 is SGHNT and CDR2 is YYREEE (reference sequence). The CDR3 is made up of 14 amino acids. The genes are TRBV5-4 and TRBJ2-2; D could derive from TRBD1 or TRBD2 (5 bases each). The sequenced sample was central memory CD4+ T cells from blood. The receptor comes from a young man with type 1 diabetes. CDR3 bases: TGTGCCAGCAGCTTTTCGGGGCAAGCCGGGGAGCTGTTTTTT. This sequence encodes CASSFSGQAGELFF.